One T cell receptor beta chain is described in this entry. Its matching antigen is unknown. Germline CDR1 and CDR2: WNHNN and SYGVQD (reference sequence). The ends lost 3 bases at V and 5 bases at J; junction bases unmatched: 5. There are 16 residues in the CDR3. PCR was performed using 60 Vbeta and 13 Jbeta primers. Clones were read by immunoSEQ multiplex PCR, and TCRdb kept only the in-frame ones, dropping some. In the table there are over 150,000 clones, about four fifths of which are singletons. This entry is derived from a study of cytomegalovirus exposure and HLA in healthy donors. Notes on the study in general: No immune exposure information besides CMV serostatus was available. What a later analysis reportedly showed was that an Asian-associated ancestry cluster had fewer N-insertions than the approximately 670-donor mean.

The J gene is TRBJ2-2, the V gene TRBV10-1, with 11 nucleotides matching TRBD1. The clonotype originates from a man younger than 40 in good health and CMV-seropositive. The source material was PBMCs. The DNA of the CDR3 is TGCGCCAGCAGTGACGGGACAGGGGGAACGACCGGGGAGCTGTTTTTT. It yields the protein CASSDGTGGTTGELFF.